The 25 T cell receptor beta chains in this list originate from one sample, sequenced in a study of blood T cells in healthy people across ages. The authors ran a second PCR of about 6 to 11 cycles using a sample-barcoded 5' primer and a J-beta primer mix. TCRdb processed the 5' RACE reads anew with MiXCR; each CDR3 protein has one entry. The sample has 1 million or so distinct CDR3 sequences, 45% seen once. The sample was blood. The source is a woman between 55 and 75 years old in good health.

The chain uses TRBV27 and TRBJ2-1; D not certain. The germline V gene encodes CDR1 MNHEY and CDR2 SMNVEV (reference sequence). This CDR3 is 17 amino acids long. V lost 5 bases to trimming and J lost 5 bases, with 22 bases between them. This CDR3 is CASSRRVDQRTNNEQFF. CDR3 DNA: TGTGCCAGCAGTAGAAGGGTCGACCAAAGAACGAACAATGAGCAGTTCTTC.

This clonotype was recorded a few times. V and J are TRBV6-5 and TRBJ2-4, with D perhaps matching TRBD1 or TRBD2 (6 bases each). The tail of the sequence fits TRBJ2-7 better, so the J call may be wrong. Per germline, CDR1 MNHEY and CDR2 SVGAGI. The CDR3 runs to 14 residues. CDR3 DNA sequence: TGTGCCAGCAGTCCCGGGGGCGGGACAAACGAGCAGTACTTC. Its translation is CASSPGGGTNEQYF.

This rearrangement joins TRBV20-1 to TRBJ2-1; 8 bases align to TRBD2. The V gene's germline CDR1 is DFQATT and CDR2 SNEGSKA (reference sequence). This CDR3 is built from 13 residues. V trimming: 6 bases; J trimming: 6 bases; junction bases outside the gene matches: 7. CDR3 DNA sequence: TGCAGTGCCCTGAGCGGGAGAGGCAATGAGCAGTTCTTC. Its translation is CSALSGRGNEQFF.

This chain links TRBV6-1 with TRBJ2-7, with 13 bases that match TRBD2. The last part of the DNA fits TRBJ2-5 better; the J call may be wrong. CDR1 is MNHNS and CDR2 is SASEGT in the germline V gene. The CDR3 totals 16 residues. This chain's CDR3 is CASSGTSGSRGETQYF. DNA of the CDR3: TGTGCCAGCAGTGGGACTAGCGGGAGCAGAGGGGAGACCCAGTACTTC.

In this sample, this clonotype turned up many times. The chain combines TRBV29-1 with TRBJ2-4; 7 bases map to TRBD2. The CDR3 spans 12 residues. Germline loops: CDR1 SQVTM, CDR2 ANQGSEA. The V segment lost 4 bases and the J segment 13 bases; nucleotides outside the gene matches: 10. This CDR3 reads CSVVASREEQYF. CDR3 bases: TGCAGCGTTGTCGCTTCTCGGGAGGAGCAGTACTTC.

This clonotype showed up many times. This chain uses TRBV6-1 with TRBJ2-7; 9 bases line up with TRBD1. Germline V gene lookup returns CDR1 MNHNS and CDR2 SASEGT. The length of the CDR3 is 14 residues. The V and J ends lost 3 bases and 5 bases, in that order; junction bases with no gene match: 5. The CDR3 here is CASSEVTGGNEQYF. CDR3 in DNA: TGTGCCAGCAGTGAGGTAACAGGGGGCAACGAGCAGTACTTC.

Notes on this clonotype: Just one base apart from a much larger clone, this may be a read error. The rearrangement uses TRBV3-1 and TRBJ2-5; 7 positions agree with TRBD1. This CDR3 has 16 amino acids. CDR1 is LGHDT and CDR2 is YNNKEL in the germline V gene (reference sequence). With V trimmed by 2 bases and J by 11 bases, 17 bases remained unmatched. The CDR3 DNA sequence: TGTGCCAGCAGCCAACAACGGACAGGCCCCCACTACGGGCAGTACTTC. Translated, it gives CASSQQRTGPHYGQYF.

V usage is TRBV6-2 or TRBV6-3 and J usage is TRBJ2-1; 12 nucleotides agree with TRBD2. This CDR3 has 13 residues. The germline CDR1 and CDR2 sequences are MNHEY and SVGEGT. The J segment lost 12 bases and the V segment lost 8 bases, leaving 8 bases of the junction unmatched. CDR3 amino acids: CASQGTSGSLQFF. CDR3 sequence (DNA): TGTGCCAGCCAAGGGACTAGCGGGTCCTTGCAGTTCTTC.

The chain is built from TRBV20-1 and TRBJ2-5, with D maybe TRBD1 (6 bases). This CDR3 has 15 amino acids. CDR1 DFQATT and CDR2 SNEGSKA come from the germline V gene (reference sequence). V was trimmed by 6 bases and J by 5 bases, leaving 22 bases between them. CDR3 bases: TGCAGTGCATCCTATCAGGGGAATCTTAGGGAGACCCAGTACTTC. This sequence encodes CSASYQGNLRETQYF.

In its sample, this clonotype was seen a few times. This chain connects TRBV20-1 to TRBJ1-4; D unclear. Germline CDR1 and CDR2: DFQATT and SNEGSKA (reference sequence). The length of the CDR3 is 15 residues. V was cut by 3 bases and J by 6 bases, with 17 bases left in between. CDR3 in amino acids: CSARPVGAVDEKLFF. Here the CDR3 DNA reads TGCAGTGCTAGGCCGGTGGGCGCCGTGGATGAAAAACTGTTTTTT.

The chain recombines TRBV4-1 with TRBJ2-7; TRBD1 is a possible D gene (6 bases). Trimming shortened V by 1 base and J by 2 bases, and 15 bases separated the two germline ends. The CDR3 runs to 16 residues. Germline V gene lookup returns CDR1 MGHRA and CDR2 YSYEKL. CDR3 loop: CASSQGGKGDTYEQYF. CDR3 DNA: TGCGCCAGCAGCCAAGGGGGGAAGGGGGATACCTACGAGCAGTACTTC.

In its sample, this clonotype was seen many times. V usage is TRBV5-1 and J usage is TRBJ1-5, with 10 bases lining up with TRBD1. Germline-derived CDR1 and CDR2 are SGHRS and YFSETQ. This CDR3 contains 16 residues. V dropped 1 base and J dropped 5; count of bases not matched to a gene: 6. The chain's CDR3 is CASSLTGQGKYQPQHF. The CDR3 nucleotides read TGCGCCAGCAGCTTGACGGGACAGGGGAAGTATCAGCCCCAGCATTTT.

V usage is TRBV27 and J usage is TRBJ2-1; no clear D. Germline lookup yields CDR1 MNHEY and CDR2 SMNVEV (reference sequence). Trimming shortened V by 3 bases and J by 10 bases, and 10 bases separated the two germline ends. The CDR3 consists of 12 residues. The CDR3 DNA reads as TGTGCCAGCAGTTTCGGGCCAGCGGAGCAGTTCTTC. Protein: CASSFGPAEQFF.

The genes are TRBV7-6 and TRBJ1-2, with D perhaps TRBD1 (5 bases). The CDR3 spans 16 residues. V was clipped by 0 bases and J by 4 bases, with 15 bases between them. Germline CDR1 and CDR2: SGHVS and FNYEAQ. The CDR3 loop reads CASSLAAAGEAYGYTF. The CDR3 DNA sequence: TGTGCCAGCAGCTTAGCCGCCGCGGGGGAGGCCTATGGCTACACCTTC.

In its sample, this clonotype was seen a few times. The chain carries TRBV10-3 and TRBJ2-7, with no clear D. CDR1 ENHRY and CDR2 SYGVKD come from the germline V gene. The CDR3 is made up of 13 amino acids. V shed 2 bases and J shed 2 bases, with 7 bases lying between them. The CDR3 loop reads CAISEDPTYEQYF. DNA for the CDR3: TGTGCCATCAGTGAGGATCCAACCTACGAGCAGTACTTC.

The table lists this clonotype with a few counts. J is TRBJ2-3 and V is TRBV10-3, with 7 positions matching TRBD2. The CDR3 spans 15 residues. The V and J ends lost 8 bases and 0 bases, in that order; junction bases with no gene match: 8. CDR1 is ENHRY, CDR2 SYGVKD, per germline. The CDR3, as DNA: TGTGCCATCCGCTTAGGAGCGGGAAGCACAGATACGCAGTATTTT. Protein product: CAIRLGAGSTDTQYF.

J is TRBJ2-6 and V is TRBV12-3 or TRBV12-4; 9 positions match TRBD1. The CDR3 extends over 13 amino acids. V was clipped by 9 bases and J by 8 bases; unmatched bases: 5. The CDR3 nucleotides are TGTGCCAGTCGGACAGGGGTGTCCAACGTCCTGACTTTC. This translates into CASRTGVSNVLTF.

This clonotype was seen a few times. The CDR3 DNA sequence: TGTGCCAGCAGACGACTAGCGGGAGACGGCGAGCAGTACTTC. Translating it yields CASRRLAGDGEQYF. J is TRBJ2-7 and V is TRBV12-3 or TRBV12-4, with 12 bases matching TRBD2. The length of the CDR3 is 14 residues. V lost 6 bases and J lost 6; bases outside the gene matches: 6.

This clonotype turned up a few times. The V call is TRBV5-1, the J call TRBJ2-1; TRBD1 matches 10 bases. This CDR3 contains 14 residues. V gave up 4 bases and J gave up 12 bases; unmatched junction bases: 10. The germline gives CDR1 SGHRS, CDR2 YFSETQ. The CDR3 protein is CASSPGTGASVQFF. The CDR3 DNA is TGCGCCAGCAGCCCCGGGACAGGGGCGTCGGTGCAGTTCTTC.

The chain recombines TRBV27 with TRBJ2-3; 8 nucleotides agree with TRBD1. Germline assignment: CDR1 MNHEY and CDR2 SMNVEV (reference sequence). The CDR3 loop spans 15 amino acids. The V and J ends lost 6 bases and 0 bases, in that order; junction bases with no gene match: 5. CDR3 sequence reads: CASRGTGTSTDTQYF. DNA for the CDR3: TGTGCCAGCAGGGGGACAGGCACTAGCACAGATACGCAGTATTTT.

The V call is TRBV19, the J call TRBJ1-1; weak D call: TRBD1 (6 bases). The CDR3 spans 13 residues. CDR1 and CDR2 from the germline V gene are LNHDA and SQIVND (reference sequence). V shed 4 bases and J shed 7 bases, with 13 bases lying between them. CDR3 residues: CASSTGTRGEAFF. The DNA of the CDR3 is TGTGCCAGTAGTACCGGGACAAGGGGTGAAGCTTTCTTT.

A single count supports this clonotype. The DNA of the CDR3 is TGTGCCAGCCTAATGGGGGCGGGAGGCAATGAGCAGTACTTC. Residues: CASLMGAGGNEQYF. V is TRBV9 and J is TRBJ2-5; the match to TRBD2 covers 8 bases. The CDR3 runs to 14 residues. J gave up 11 bases and V 7 bases, and 16 bases lay outside the gene matches. CDR1 is SGDLS and CDR2 is YYNGEE in the germline V gene.

This clonotype was counted only a few times. The chain recombines TRBV29-1 with TRBJ1-5; 8 bases fit TRBD1. The CDR3 is 13 amino acids. CDR1 SQVTM and CDR2 ANQGSEA come from the germline V gene. V lost 8 bases to trimming and J lost 6 bases; unmatched junction nucleotides: 9. The CDR3, as DNA: TGCAGCATCGCCCCAGGGGGCGGTCAGCCCCAGCATTTT. It encodes CSIAPGGGQPQHF. The full variable domain, in which reference TRBV29-1 and TRBJ1-5 provide the parts outside the CDR3, is SAVISQKPSRDICQRGTSLTIQCQVDSQVTMMFWYRQQPGQSLTLIATANQGSEATYESGFVIDKFPISRPNLTFSTLTVSNMSPEDSSIYLCSIAPGGGQPQHFGDGTRLSIL.

This clonotype has just one count. V usage is TRBV7-6 and J usage is TRBJ2-7; 9 positions match TRBD2. Germline lookup yields CDR1 SGHVS and CDR2 FNYEAQ. CDR3 length: 14 amino acids. V dropped 5 bases and J dropped 3; count of bases not matched to a gene: 5. Written as DNA, the CDR3 is TGTGCCAGCAGCCCAAGCGGGAGGCTCTACGAGCAGTACTTC. Translating gives CASSPSGRLYEQYF.

A few counts support this clonotype. A much larger clonotype is one base distant, so this may be a read error. V gene TRBV29-1 combines with J gene TRBJ2-7; D call uncertain. The ends were cut back, 0 bases at V and 6 bases at J, with 9 bases in the middle. The CDR3 runs to 12 residues. The germline V gene has CDR1 SQVTM and CDR2 ANQGSEA. The CDR3 spells CSVEDLGCEQYF. As DNA, the CDR3 is TGCAGCGTTGAAGATCTGGGTTGCGAGCAGTACTTC.